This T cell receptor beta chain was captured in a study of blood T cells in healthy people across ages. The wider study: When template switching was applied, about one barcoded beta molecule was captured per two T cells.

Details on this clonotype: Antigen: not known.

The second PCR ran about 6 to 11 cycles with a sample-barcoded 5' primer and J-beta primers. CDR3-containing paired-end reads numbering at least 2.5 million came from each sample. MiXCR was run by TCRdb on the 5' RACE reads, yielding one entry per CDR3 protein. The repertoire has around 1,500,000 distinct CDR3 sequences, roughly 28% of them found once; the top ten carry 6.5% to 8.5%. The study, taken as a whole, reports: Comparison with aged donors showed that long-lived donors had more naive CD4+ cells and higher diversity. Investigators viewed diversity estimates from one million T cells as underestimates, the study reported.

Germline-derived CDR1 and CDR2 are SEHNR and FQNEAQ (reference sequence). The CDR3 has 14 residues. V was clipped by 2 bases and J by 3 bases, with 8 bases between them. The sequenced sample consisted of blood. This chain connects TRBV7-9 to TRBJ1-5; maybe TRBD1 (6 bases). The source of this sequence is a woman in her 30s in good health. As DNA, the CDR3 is TGTGCCAGCAGCTTATGGGGGGCCAATCAGCCCCAGCATTTT. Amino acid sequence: CASSLWGANQPQHF.